The T cell receptor (beta chain) under discussion was sequenced for a study of blood T cell repertoires in COVID-19. Study background: Nucleic acid was either cDNA or gDNA, and it came from T cells, B-cell-depleted T cells, or PBMCs.

The CDR3 is 16 amino acids. Trimming removed 1 base at V and 0 bases at J, with 10 bases between. The V gene's germline CDR1 is LNHNV and CDR2 YYDKDF (reference sequence). Authors' analysis steps: Reference gene primer amplification in the assay estimated nucleated cell counts. The table came from immunoSEQ multiplex PCR; TCRdb's copy has only in-frame clones and leaves some out. D and trimming come from the DNA, and the V and J calls and clone size come from that table. The sample has around 150,000 clones, 84% seen once. Sequencing was performed on peripheral blood. The rearrangement links TRBV15 to TRBJ2-1; no definite D call. This sequence originates from a man in his 70s with acute or convalescent COVID-19. In nucleotides, the CDR3 is TGTGCCACCAGCAGAGTTGGAGCCGGCTCCTACAATGAGCAGTTCTTC. It codes for CATSRVGAGSYNEQFF. The full variable domain, its missing parts supplied by reference TRBV15 and TRBJ2-1, is DAMVIQNPRYQVTQFGKPVTLSCSQTLNHNVMYWYQQKSSQAPKLLFHYYDKDFNNEADTPDNFQSRRPNTSFCFLDIRSPGLGDTAMYLCATSRVGAGSYNEQFFGPGTRLTVL.